The following is a TCR beta chain sequence with its context. One entry per CDR3 protein results from TCRdb running MiXCR on the RT-PCR reads. The repertoire consists of approximately 170,000 distinct CDR3 sequences, with approximately 30% occurring once and the leading ten covering about 3.3%. The entry originates in a study of patients and donors after allogeneic stem cell transplantation. This CDR3 has 18 amino acids. J lost 0 bases, V lost 1 base, and 10 bases had no gene match. CDR1 and CDR2 from the germline V gene are DFQATT and SNEGSKA (reference sequence). Sequencing was performed on blood, either unsorted or a sorted T cell fraction (not recorded which). The TCR was taken from a human donor who was either an allogeneic HSCT recipient or a stem cell or donor lymphocyte infusion donor (not recorded which). It is not recorded whose cells these are; they may come from a transplant donor. The chain combines TRBV20-1 with TRBJ2-1; 9 nucleotides align to TRBD2. CDR3 protein: CSARAPRLAASSYNEQFF. The CDR3 nucleotides read TGCAGTGCTAGAGCCCCTCGACTAGCGGCTAGCTCCTACAATGAGCAGTTCTTC.